Listed below are T cell receptor beta chains from one sample, sequenced in a study of shared clonotypes between healthy human individuals. Clones were read by immunoSEQ multiplex PCR, and TCRdb kept only the in-frame ones, dropping some. The table records about 1 million clones, under 80% of them present only once. Sequenced input: memory CD4+ T cells sorted from blood. The receptor set was obtained from a man aged 18 to 29 in good health. Both conserved end residues are part of each CDR3. Fields, in order: CDR3 length, J gene, D gene, V gene, clone size, CDR3 protein, CDR3 DNA. D genes are given only for firm matches. Where a row states a size, it is once, few, many or the class of an expanded clone; other rows omit it.

cdr3_length: 14; j_call: TRBJ1-6; d_call: .; v_call: TRBV30; clone_size: many; cdr3_aa: CAWSADDYNSPLHF; cdr3_nt: TGTGCCTGGAGTGCCGACGACTATAATTCACCCCTCCACTTT
cdr3_length: 11; j_call: TRBJ1-2; d_call: .; v_call: TRBV29-1; clone_size: .; cdr3_aa: CSVSTGGRYTF; cdr3_nt: TGCAGCGTTTCGACAGGTGGGCGCTACACCTTC
cdr3_length: 15; j_call: TRBJ1-2; d_call: TRBD1; v_call: TRBV30; clone_size: .; cdr3_aa: CAWSLKGGQNYGYTF; cdr3_nt: TGTGCCTGGAGTCTAAAGGGGGGACAGAACTATGGCTACACCTTC
cdr3_length: 15; j_call: TRBJ1-4; d_call: TRBD1; v_call: TRBV7-9; clone_size: once; cdr3_aa: CASSLAQGGREKLFF; cdr3_nt: TGTGCCAGCAGCTTAGCGCAGGGGGGGCGTGAAAAACTGTTTTTT
cdr3_length: 14; j_call: TRBJ1-5; d_call: TRBD1; v_call: TRBV7-2; clone_size: few; cdr3_aa: CASSLGQGNQPQHF; cdr3_nt: TGTGCCAGCAGCTTAGGACAGGGGAATCAGCCCCAGCATTTT
cdr3_length: 15; j_call: TRBJ2-6; d_call: .; v_call: TRBV28; clone_size: .; cdr3_aa: CASSAGISGANVLTF; cdr3_nt: TGTGCCAGCAGTGCCGGGATCTCTGGGGCCAACGTCCTGACTTTC
cdr3_length: 14; j_call: TRBJ2-5; d_call: TRBD2; v_call: TRBV7-2; clone_size: .; cdr3_aa: CATSGAALGETQYF; cdr3_nt: TGTGCCACTAGCGGAGCCGCCCTGGGAGAGACCCAGTACTTC
cdr3_length: 12; j_call: TRBJ1-4; d_call: .; v_call: TRBV5-4; clone_size: few; cdr3_aa: CASSSGEAKLFF; cdr3_nt: TGTGCCAGCAGCTCCGGGGAGGCAAAACTGTTTTTT
cdr3_length: 18; j_call: TRBJ1-6; d_call: TRBD1; v_call: TRBV10-2; clone_size: .; cdr3_aa: CASNQKGTGTGGNSPLHF; cdr3_nt: TGCGCCAGCAACCAAAAAGGGACCGGGACAGGGGGAAATTCACCCCTCCACTTT
cdr3_length: 16; j_call: TRBJ2-1; d_call: TRBD1; v_call: TRBV9; clone_size: .; cdr3_aa: CASSPGTAPSYNEQFF; cdr3_nt: TGTGCCAGCAGCCCGGGGACAGCCCCCTCCTACAATGAGCAGTTCTTC
cdr3_length: 16; j_call: TRBJ1-1; d_call: TRBD1; v_call: TRBV13; clone_size: few; cdr3_aa: CASSLRPRGRGTEAFF; cdr3_nt: TGTGCCAGCAGCTTACGTCCGAGGGGGCGGGGCACTGAAGCTTTCTTT
cdr3_length: 13; j_call: TRBJ2-1; d_call: .; v_call: TRBV19; clone_size: .; cdr3_aa: CASSMRGYNEQFF; cdr3_nt: TGTGCCAGTAGTATGCGAGGCTACAATGAGCAGTTCTTC
cdr3_length: 15; j_call: TRBJ1-6; d_call: .; v_call: TRBV7-3; clone_size: .; cdr3_aa: CASSSRPGGNSPLHF; cdr3_nt: TGTGCCAGCAGCTCGAGGCCCGGTGGGAATTCACCCCTCCACTTT
cdr3_length: 13; j_call: TRBJ1-2; d_call: .; v_call: TRBV6-6; clone_size: .; cdr3_aa: CASSPTSGRGYTF; cdr3_nt: TGTGCCAGCAGTCCTACCTCGGGGCGAGGCTACACCTTC
cdr3_length: 14; j_call: TRBJ2-7; d_call: .; v_call: TRBV5-5; clone_size: .; cdr3_aa: CASSLGGRSYEQYF; cdr3_nt: TGTGCCAGCAGCTTAGGGGGGCGGTCCTACGAGCAGTACTTC
cdr3_length: 15; j_call: TRBJ2-7; d_call: TRBD1; v_call: TRBV5-6; clone_size: .; cdr3_aa: CASSPGTGVYYEQYF; cdr3_nt: TGTGCCAGCAGCCCAGGGACAGGTGTTTACTACGAGCAGTACTTC
cdr3_length: 15; j_call: TRBJ1-2; d_call: .; v_call: TRBV27; clone_size: .; cdr3_aa: CASSLVGGFNYGYTF; cdr3_nt: TGTGCCAGCAGTCTCGTTGGGGGGTTTAACTATGGCTACACCTTC
cdr3_length: 13; j_call: TRBJ2-1; d_call: .; v_call: TRBV2; clone_size: few; cdr3_aa: CASSTGAAGEQFF; cdr3_nt: TGTGCCAGCAGCACGGGAGCAGCGGGTGAGCAGTTCTTC
cdr3_length: 14; j_call: TRBJ1-1; d_call: TRBD1; v_call: TRBV6-4; clone_size: .; cdr3_aa: CASKLRTGNTEAFF; cdr3_nt: TGTGCCAGCAAGTTGCGGACAGGTAACACTGAAGCTTTCTTT
cdr3_length: 13; j_call: TRBJ1-6; d_call: .; v_call: TRBV19; clone_size: few; cdr3_aa: CASSTRPDSPLHF; cdr3_nt: TGTGCCAGTAGTACAAGGCCTGATTCACCCCTCCACTTT
cdr3_length: 14; j_call: TRBJ1-1; d_call: .; v_call: TRBV7-7; clone_size: .; cdr3_aa: CASSLTLLNTEAFF; cdr3_nt: TGTGCTAGCAGCTTGACACTTCTGAACACTGAAGCTTTCTTT
cdr3_length: 15; j_call: TRBJ1-5; d_call: .; v_call: TRBV30; clone_size: once; cdr3_aa: CAWSRGGGGNQPQHF; cdr3_nt: TGTGCCTGGAGTCGGGGGGGAGGGGGCAATCAGCCCCAGCATTTT
cdr3_length: 14; j_call: TRBJ2-1; d_call: .; v_call: TRBV10-3; clone_size: .; cdr3_aa: CAISEGPSMYEQFF; cdr3_nt: TGTGCCATCAGTGAGGGACCTAGTATGTATGAGCAGTTCTTC
cdr3_length: 12; j_call: TRBJ1-2; d_call: .; v_call: TRBV28; clone_size: .; cdr3_aa: CASMVDVYGYTF; cdr3_nt: TGTGCCAGCATGGTGGACGTCTATGGCTACACCTTC
cdr3_length: 15; j_call: TRBJ2-1; d_call: TRBD2; v_call: TRBV9; clone_size: .; cdr3_aa: CASSAVAGERVEQFF; cdr3_nt: TGTGCCAGCAGCGCCGTAGCGGGAGAACGGGTTGAGCAGTTCTTC